This T cell receptor (beta chain) was recorded in a study of cytomegalovirus exposure and HLA in healthy donors. Details on this clone: Antigen unknown.

The CDR3 length is 14 residues. CDR1 is SGHTA, CDR2 FQGNSA, per germline. The germline V and J ends were trimmed by 1 base and 11 bases, with 16 bases remaining between them. PCR was performed using 60 Vbeta and 13 Jbeta primers. Generated by immunoSEQ multiplex PCR, the TCRdb table keeps only in-frame clones and is missing some. The table lists some 150,000 clones, 65% to 85% of them singletons. Study observations and caveats: In a later analysis, productive TCRs from donors in an Asian-associated ancestry cluster reportedly carried fewer N-insertions than the cohort mean. In an earlier analysis, about 87% or about 30%: the productive usage of most TCR beta V segments.

The V gene is TRBV7-2, the J gene TRBJ2-3; maybe TRBD2 (5 bases). This clonotype was obtained from a man in his fifties or sixties in good health and CMV-seronegative. The source material was PBMCs. CDR3 sequence: CASSLGAEDPKQYF. CDR3 nucleotides: TGTGCCAGCAGCTTAGGCGCGGAGGACCCCAAGCAGTATTTT.